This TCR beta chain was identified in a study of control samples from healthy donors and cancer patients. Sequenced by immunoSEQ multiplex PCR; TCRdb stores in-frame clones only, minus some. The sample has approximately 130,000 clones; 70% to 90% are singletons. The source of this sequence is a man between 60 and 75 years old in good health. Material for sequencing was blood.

CDR3 amino acids: CASSLGAGTGVFVEAFF. In nucleotides, the CDR3 is TGCGCCAGCAGCTTGGGGGCCGGGACAGGGGTTTTTGTTGAAGCTTTCTTT. The chain combines TRBV5-1 with TRBJ1-1, with 10 bases identical to TRBD1. The CDR3 runs to 17 residues. The germline V gene encodes CDR1 SGHRS and CDR2 YFSETQ. With 0 bases clipped from V and 7 bases from J, the junction kept 12 bases outside the gene matches.